These 12 T cell receptor beta chains originate from one sample sequenced in a study of cytomegalovirus exposure and HLA in healthy donors. It was with 60 Vbeta and 13 Jbeta primers that the PCR ran. Produced via immunoSEQ multiplex PCR; TCRdb's table is partial and in-frame only. The clone table shows approximately 150,000 clones, with the ten largest holding about 1.6%. The specimen sequenced was PBMCs. Receptors originate from a woman aged 40 to 50 in good health and CMV-seronegative.

The gene calls are TRBV28 and TRBJ1-1; TRBD1 agrees at 7 bases. The CDR3 consists of 16 residues. Germline CDR1 reads MDHEN; CDR2 reads SYDVKM. V trimming: 6 bases; J trimming: 0 bases; junction bases outside the gene matches: 10. CDR3 nucleotide sequence: TGTGCCAGCAGGAACCGGGACAGAAACATGAACACTGAAGCTTTCTTT. Its protein is CASRNRDRNMNTEAFF. Looking up the rest from reference TRBV28 and TRBJ1-1 gives the full variable domain: DVKVTQSSRYLVKRTGEKVFLECVQDMDHENMFWYRQDPGLGLRLIYFSYDVKMKEKGDIPEGYSVSREKKERFSLILESASTNQTSMYLCASRNRDRNMNTEAFFGQGTRLTVV.

This chain connects TRBV28 to TRBJ1-2, with 7 bases identical to TRBD1. The length of the CDR3 is 15 residues. Germline V gives CDR1 MDHEN, CDR2 SYDVKM. The trim removed 7 bases at V and 8 bases at J, leaving 16 bases unmatched. The CDR3 DNA reads TGTGCCAGCACCTCCGGGACAGAAACTTATAGGGGCTACACCTTC. Translation: CASTSGTETYRGYTF.

CDR3 amino acids: CASSVVGQGGGYTF. CDR3 bases: TGTGCCAGCAGCGTAGTGGGACAGGGTGGCGGCTACACCTTC. The rearrangement joins TRBV9 to TRBJ1-2; 9 nucleotides line up with TRBD1. The germline V gene has CDR1 SGDLS and CDR2 YYNGEE. Trimming at V came to 0 bases and at J to 8 bases, leaving 5 bases not matched to a gene. The CDR3 sequence is 14 residues long.

This chain connects TRBV29-1 to TRBJ1-2; D is unclear. Looked up from germline, CDR1 is SQVTM and CDR2 is ANQGSEA. Trimming pared 5 bases from V and 6 bases from J, leaving 13 bases between. This CDR3 contains 12 residues. As DNA, the CDR3 is TGCAGCGTTCGGACCGGGAGGGATGGCTACACCTTC. It is translated as CSVRTGRDGYTF.

The CDR3 nucleotides are TGTGCCAGCCGCCCACCGGGACTCTATGGCTACACCTTC. It translates to CASRPPGLYGYTF. The chain couples TRBV28 to TRBJ1-2; a weak D match, TRBD1 (5 bases). V gave up 8 bases and J gave up 4 bases, with 14 bases separating them. The germline gives CDR1 MDHEN, CDR2 SYDVKM. This CDR3 region has 13 residues.

CDR3 protein: CAISGRGMVNTGELFF. The DNA for the CDR3 is TGTGCCATCAGTGGAAGGGGGATGGTGAACACCGGGGAGCTGTTTTTT. The J gene is TRBJ2-2, the V gene TRBV10-3; perhaps TRBD1 as D (6 bases). CDR1 is ENHRY and CDR2 is SYGVKD in the germline V gene. Trimming left V 4 bases short and J 1 base short, with 13 bases between. This CDR3 contains 16 residues.

V usage is TRBV18 and J usage is TRBJ1-1, with 12 bases matching TRBD1. V dropped 3 bases and J dropped 10; count of bases not matched to a gene: 3. CDR1 and CDR2 from the germline V gene are KGHSH and LQKENI. The CDR3 has 13 residues. In DNA form, the CDR3 reads TGTGCCAGCTCACCGGGACAGGGGGCGTCAGCTTTCTTT. Amino acids: CASSPGQGASAFF.

The chain recombines TRBV9 with TRBJ2-1, with 12 nucleotides matching TRBD2. V lost 3 bases to trimming and J lost 10 bases; unmatched junction nucleotides: 8. The length of the CDR3 is 15 residues. Germline-derived CDR1 and CDR2 are SGDLS and YYNGEE. The CDR3 loop is CASSAASGGAWEQFF. CDR3 nucleotides: TGTGCCAGCAGCGCCGCTAGCGGGGGGGCCTGGGAGCAGTTCTTC.

The CDR3 bases are TGTGCCAGCAGCCCGGGGGTTCACTCCTACGAGCAGTACTTC. Its translation: CASSPGVHSYEQYF. V and J are TRBV7-2 and TRBJ2-7; D may be TRBD2 (6 bases). Per germline, CDR1 SGHTA and CDR2 FQGNSA. The CDR3 loop spans 14 amino acids. V was shortened by 5 bases and J by 0 bases, with 11 bases between the two germline ends.

The V and J genes are TRBV7-2 and TRBJ2-3; tentative D call: TRBD2 (5 bases). CDR1 and CDR2 (germline): SGHTA, FQGNSA. Trimming cost V 5 bases and J 6 bases, with 18 bases left between them. The CDR3 has 15 amino acids. The CDR3 is CASSLGLRRSDTQYF. The CDR3 bases are TGTGCCAGCAGCCTCGGACTCCGACGCTCGGATACGCAGTATTTT.

The V call is TRBV5-1, the J call TRBJ1-1; D remains ambiguous. The germline V gene has CDR1 SGHRS and CDR2 YFSETQ. The V gene lost 3 bases and the J gene lost 0 bases, with 9 bases spanning the gap. The CDR3 covers 14 residues. The DNA for the CDR3 is TGCGCCAGCAGCTCCACGACTGTGAACACTGAAGCTTTCTTT. This translates into CASSSTTVNTEAFF.

The chain couples TRBV19 to TRBJ2-3; perhaps TRBD1 as D (5 bases). There are 15 residues in the CDR3. Germline values: CDR1 LNHDA, CDR2 SQIVND (reference sequence). Deletions cut 6 bases from V and 0 bases from J, with 13 bases between. CDR3 loop: CASRSPGFSTDTQYF. CDR3 bases: TGTGCCAGTAGGTCTCCAGGGTTTAGCACAGATACGCAGTATTTT.